The TCR beta chain described here comes from a study of tumor-infiltrating lymphocytes in primary liver carcinoma. Turning to the study itself: Ranging in age from 30 to 69 years, the patients were men and women.

About this clonotype: The antigen is unknown. One junction end disagrees with the germline gene, perhaps due to a read error.

The tissue used was unsorted bulk material of about 17-33 mg. RNA and DNA were co-extracted from it with the AllPrep DNA/RNA mini kit. The study enrolled treatment-naive patients with chronic HBV infection. The CDR3 runs to 16 residues. Germline V CDR1 and CDR2: SGHAT, FQNNGV. Points from the study as a whole: A significantly higher top-250-clone fraction was recorded for tumors than for blood (p = 0.039). Roughly 7.5-24% of top clones, and no more, occurred in all five tumor regions.

The researchers produced TCR beta cDNA from approximately 550 ng total RNA with a constant-region primer. Generation of the TCR beta libraries relied on three nested multiplex PCR rounds using slightly modified ARM-PCR. In the first two PCR rounds, TRBV1-TRBV30 forward primers were paired with a C-beta reverse primer, and each round lasted approximately 10 cycles. TCRdb fed the multiplex PCR reads into MiXCR, producing one record per CDR3 protein. The sample has tens of thousands of distinct CDR3 sequences; about 70% are singletons. Sequenced material: liver tumor tissue from sampling region 3. Noted subset: tumor region T3, left-lateral pole. The TCR was taken from a man between 40 and 49 years old with primary liver carcinoma and hepatitis B virus infection. The chain uses TRBV11-2 and TRBJ2-2; 9 bases line up with TRBD2. The CDR3 is CASSLVALAGTEELFF. As DNA, the CDR3 is TGTGCCAGCAGCTTAGTGGCGCTAGCGGGAACTGAGGAGCTCTTTTTT.